Below are 12 T cell receptor beta chains sequenced from a single sample in a study of T cells in Graves' hyperthyroidism and ophthalmopathy. Regions amplified from RNA transcripts were the TCR beta CDR3 regions. The HTBI primer set served for first-round RT-PCR of the TCR CDR3. MiXCR, run by TCRdb on the multiplex PCR reads, gives a single entry per CDR3 protein. Among 300,000 or so distinct CDR3 sequences listed, about a sixth were seen once. Source material: blood. These receptor sequences come from a woman in her sixties with Graves' ophthalmopathy.

The V call is TRBV2, the J call TRBJ2-7; D ambiguous. Per germline, CDR1 SNHLY and CDR2 FYNNEI. The CDR3 contains 11 residues. Deletions cut 7 bases from V and 3 bases from J, with 7 bases between. CDR3 residues: CASTPGYEQYF. The CDR3 nucleotides are TGTGCCAGCACTCCAGGCTACGAGCAGTACTTC.

This sequence joins TRBV19 and TRBJ1-1; possibly TRBD1 for D (5 bases). The CDR3 is made up of 13 amino acids. Germline CDR1 and CDR2: LNHDA and SQIVND (reference sequence). V lost 5 bases and J lost 5, with 12 bases in between. The CDR3 spells CASSVLHRTEAFF. For the CDR3, the DNA is TGTGCCAGTAGTGTCCTACACAGGACTGAAGCTTTCTTT.

This clonotype was detected a few times. The chain carries TRBV12-3 or TRBV12-4 and TRBJ2-1; a weak D match, TRBD2 (6 bases). Trimming removed 7 bases at V and 2 bases at J, with 15 bases between. The CDR3 has 15 residues. CDR3 nucleotide sequence: TGTGCCAGCACCCTTAGCGGATCTACCTACAATGAGCAGTTCTTC. Protein sequence: CASTLSGSTYNEQFF.

This clonotype was recorded at least ten times. V is TRBV3-1 and J is TRBJ2-3; no definite D call. The V gene's germline CDR1 is LGHDT and CDR2 YNNKEL (reference sequence). The germline V and J ends were trimmed by 2 bases and 4 bases, with 10 bases remaining between them. CDR3 length equals 14 residues. CDR3 loop: CASSQTMFSDTQYF. The CDR3 DNA is TGTGCCAGCAGCCAAACGATGTTTTCAGATACGCAGTATTTT.

V usage is TRBV30 and J usage is TRBJ1-4; D remains ambiguous. The V end was cut by 5 bases, the J end by 5 bases, with 15 bases between. CDR3 length: 14 amino acids. Looked up from germline, CDR1 is GTSNPN and CDR2 is SVGIG (reference sequence). The CDR3 sequence: CAWGLHRENEKLFF. Written as DNA, the CDR3 is TGTGCCTGGGGATTACACCGCGAGAATGAAAAACTGTTTTTT.

This clonotype was observed many times. This chain uses TRBV4-1 with TRBJ1-2; 7 positions agree with TRBD1. V shed 2 bases and J 0 bases; nucleotides not matched to a gene: 6. The CDR3 spans 16 residues. Germline V lookup: CDR1 MGHRA, CDR2 YSYEKL. The CDR3 region is CASSQHRDSTNYGYTF. CDR3 DNA sequence: TGCGCCAGCAGCCAACACCGGGACAGTACTAACTATGGCTACACCTTC.

This clonotype has a count of ten or more. This chain joins TRBV6-1 and TRBJ1-2, with D possibly matching TRBD1 (5 bases). There are 14 residues in the CDR3. Germline values: CDR1 MNHNS, CDR2 SASEGT. The ends were cut back, 11 bases at V and 2 bases at J, with 18 bases in the middle. The CDR3 here is CACNPGHTNYGYTF. CDR3 bases: TGTGCCTGTAACCCTGGACACACAAACTATGGCTACACCTTC.

As DNA, the CDR3 is TGTGCCAGCAGCTTAGGAAGGACTAGCGGGGGGGCAGATACGCAGTATTTT. Amino acid sequence: CASSLGRTSGGADTQYF. The chain recombines TRBV7-3 with TRBJ2-3; 15 bases fit TRBD2. V lost 2 bases to trimming and J lost 4 bases; unmatched junction nucleotides: 4. Germline CDR1 SGHTA, CDR2 FQGTGA. This CDR3 is 17 amino acids long.

This sequence joins TRBV27 and TRBJ2-1; 7 positions agree with TRBD1. CDR1 is MNHEY, CDR2 SMNVEV, per germline (reference sequence). This CDR3 has 14 residues. The V segment lost 6 bases and the J segment 6 bases; nucleotides outside the gene matches: 8. The CDR3 reads CASRIDRVSNEQFF. In nucleotides, the CDR3 is TGTGCCAGCAGAATTGACAGGGTCTCCAATGAGCAGTTCTTC.

This clonotype has at least ten counts. The chain uses TRBV27 and TRBJ2-5; D perhaps matches TRBD1 (6 bases). Germline loops: CDR1 MNHEY, CDR2 SMNVEV (reference sequence). This CDR3 region has 15 residues. Trimming pared 5 bases from V and 0 bases from J, leaving 13 bases between. CDR3 amino acids: CASSPSTGNQETQYF. CDR3 nucleotide sequence: TGTGCCAGCAGTCCCAGCACAGGGAACCAAGAGACCCAGTACTTC.

J is TRBJ2-1 and V is TRBV7-8; D unresolved. CDR3 length: 11 residues. The germline gives CDR1 SGHVS, CDR2 FQNEAQ. V lost 2 bases and J 7 bases, leaving 3 bases between the germline ends. DNA for the CDR3: TGTGCCAGCAGCTTAAAAAATGAGCAGTTCTTC. Protein sequence: CASSLKNEQFF.

The sample holds many counts of this clonotype. The CDR3 protein is CASSFPEAQNTEAFF. CDR3 coding DNA: TGTGCCAGCAGCTTTCCCGAGGCCCAGAACACTGAAGCTTTCTTT. The V call is TRBV7-9, the J call TRBJ1-1; D call uncertain. The V gene's germline CDR1 is SEHNR and CDR2 FQNEAQ (reference sequence). V was clipped by 3 bases and J by 1 base, with 12 bases between them. The CDR3 consists of 15 residues.